The source of this TCR beta chain is a study of PD-1 blockade in classical Hodgkin lymphoma. Exposure to brentuximab vedotin varied, and each patient had relapsed following autologous stem cell transplantation. Isolated CD8+ T cells were derived from thawed PBMCs through magnetic negative selection. Comments on this clone: Its antigen is still unknown.

V lost 0 bases and J 4 bases, leaving 13 bases between the germline ends. This CDR3 contains 16 residues. Germline V gene data show CDR1 as SNHLY and CDR2 as FYNNEI. Assay: immunoSEQ multiplex PCR; the TCRdb copy retains only in-frame clones and omits some. The sample holds about 6,000 clones, around 57% seen once. Broader study findings: Exclusion was the outcome for patients who began nivolumab under 1 year after ASCT. Complete responders' diversity at baseline resembled that of newly diagnosed patients.

The chain uses TRBV2 and TRBJ2-1, with D unclear. The sequencing used CD8+ T cells from blood, collected at baseline. This TCR derives from a human donor with classical Hodgkin lymphoma. DNA for the CDR3: TGTGCCAGCAGTGAAGCGCCCAGGCTCCTATACAATGAGCAGTTCTTC. The encoded protein is CASSEAPRLLYNEQFF.